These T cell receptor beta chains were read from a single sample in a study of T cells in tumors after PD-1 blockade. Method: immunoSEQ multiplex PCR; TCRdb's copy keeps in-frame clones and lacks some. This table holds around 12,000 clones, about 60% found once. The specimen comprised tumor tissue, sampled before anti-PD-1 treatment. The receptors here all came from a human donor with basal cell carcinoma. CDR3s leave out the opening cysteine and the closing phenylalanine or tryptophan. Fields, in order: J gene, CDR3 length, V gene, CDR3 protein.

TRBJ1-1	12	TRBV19	ASRGVSENTEAF
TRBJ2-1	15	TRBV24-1	ATSEPGTSGRANEQF
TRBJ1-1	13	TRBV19	ASRGQTLMNTEAF
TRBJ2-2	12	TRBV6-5	ASSLLAFTGELF
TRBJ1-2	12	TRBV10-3	AISESGGDYGYT
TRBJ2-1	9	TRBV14	ASSLNNEQF
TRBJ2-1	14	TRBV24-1	AVDRQWGPSYNEQF
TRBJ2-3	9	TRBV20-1	SAPMVGTQY
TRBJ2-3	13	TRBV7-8	ASSLVGTSTDTQY
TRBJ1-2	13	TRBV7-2	ASSLVQGRGYGYT
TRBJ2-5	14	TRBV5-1	ASSLGSDRAQETQY